Below are 3 T cell receptor beta chains sequenced from a single sample in a study of molecular identifiers for immune sequencing clone quantification. TCRdb re-derived calls from the PCR reads in MiXCR, one entry per CDR3 protein. This table holds around 460,000 distinct CDR3 sequences, around 23% found once. The sample comprised naive CD8+ T cells from blood, with Jurkat cell RNA spiked in. Subset meaning: FACS-sorted CD8+CD4-CCR7+CD45RA+ naive T cells. These receptor sequences come from a human donor in good health. Some libraries in this study had Jurkat cell RNA spiked in.

This clonotype came up a few times. This chain joins TRBV20-1 and TRBJ1-1, with 8 positions matching TRBD1. Trimming cost V 2 bases and J 0 bases; bases outside gene matches: 17. This CDR3 is 19 amino acids long. CDR1 and CDR2 (germline): DFQATT, SNEGSKA (reference sequence). CDR3 in DNA: TGCAGTGCTAGAATCCTGCCAGACAGGGGACGCTATATGAACACTGAAGCTTTCTTT. Translation gives CSARILPDRGRYMNTEAFF.

The chain combines TRBV30 with TRBJ2-7, with D perhaps being TRBD1 or TRBD2 (5 bases each). The germline CDR1 and CDR2 sequences are GTSNPN and SVGIG (reference sequence). With 4 bases removed from V and 6 bases from J, the gap between germline ends came to 13 bases. The CDR3 has 12 amino acids. The CDR3 sequence is CAWISSGSEQYF. The CDR3 DNA is TGTGCCTGGATAAGCTCAGGGAGCGAGCAGTACTTC. Variable domain in full (rest from reference TRBV30 and TRBJ2-7): SQTIHQWPATLVQPVGSPLSLECTVEGTSNPNLYWYRQAAGRGLQLLFYSVGIGQISSEVPQNLSASRPQDRQFILSSKKLLLSDSGFYLCAWISSGSEQYFGPGTRLTVT.

This clonotype was recorded a few times. The rearrangement uses TRBV6-2 or TRBV6-3 and TRBJ1-4; D not resolved. The CDR3 runs to 12 residues. V was clipped by 7 bases and J by 8 bases, with 11 bases between them. Germline V gives CDR1 MNHEY, CDR2 SVGEGT. The CDR3 DNA reads as TGTGCCAGCAACGGCGAAGAAGAAAAACTGTTTTTT. It is translated as CASNGEEEKLFF.